A selection of T cell receptor beta chains follows, all from one sample in a study of vaccination and CD4 T cells after COVID-19. Their antigens are not known. One entry per CDR3 protein results from TCRdb running MiXCR on the PCR reads. The repertoire includes fewer than 25,000 distinct CDR3 sequences, around 45% of them detected once, and approximately 6.1% sits in the top ten. Sequenced input: CD4+ T cells from blood, cultured in vitro. The source of these receptors is a human donor who had recovered from COVID-19. Each CDR3 is given with its conserved first and last residue. A D gene is named only where the DNA matches it firmly. Clone size is not always given. Where it is, it says once, few, many or a class for expanded clones.

D | J | V | size | CDR3 | DNA
- | TRBJ1-1 | TRBV6-1 | - | CASVKKQGLEAFF | TGTGCCAGCGTTAAGAAACAGGGACTTGAAGCTTTCTTT
TRBD2 | TRBJ2-5 | TRBV12-5 | - | CASGFTPSGGVEETQYF | TGTGCTAGTGGTTTTACTCCTAGCGGGGGGGTCGAGGAGACCCAGTACTTC
TRBD1 | TRBJ2-1 | TRBV2 | once | CASGGQGGNNEQFF | TGTGCCAGCGGGGGACAGGGGGGAAACAATGAGCAGTTCTTC
- | TRBJ1-5 | TRBV20-1 | - | CSARDNRGNQPQHF | TGCAGTGCTAGAGATAATAGGGGCAATCAGCCCCAGCATTTT
TRBD1 | TRBJ1-2 | TRBV11-2 | - | CASSLTGFYGYTF | TGTGCCAGCAGCTTGACAGGGTTTTATGGCTACACCTTC
- | TRBJ2-7 | TRBV19 | - | CASSIVWLRRTDEQYF | TGTGCCAGTAGTATAGTGTGGCTTAGGAGGACCGACGAGCAGTACTTC
- | TRBJ2-7 | TRBV27 | few | CASRPDTPSSYEQYF | TGTGCCAGCAGACCCGACACTCCGAGCTCCTACGAGCAGTACTTC
TRBD1 | TRBJ1-5 | TRBV19 | - | CASSIGGGYNQPQHF | TGTGCCAGTAGTATAGGAGGGGGCTACAATCAGCCCCAGCATTTT
TRBD1 | TRBJ1-5 | TRBV12-3/TRBV12-4 | - | CASSYRGGNQPRHF | TGTGCCAGCAGTTACAGGGGTGGCAATCAGCCCCGGCATTTT
- | TRBJ1-2 | TRBV5-4 | - | CASSLGRIYGYTF | TGTGCCAGCAGCTTAGGCAGGATCTATGGCTACACCTTC